This TCR beta chain originates from a study of cytomegalovirus exposure and HLA in healthy donors. Generated by immunoSEQ multiplex PCR, the TCRdb table keeps only in-frame clones and is missing some. The table includes 150,000 to 250,000 clones, roughly 81% detected once. The specimen sequenced was PBMCs. The receptor's source is a woman aged 25 to 39 in good health and CMV-seronegative.

Here the CDR3 reads CASSLGANAYEQYF. Here the CDR3 DNA reads TGTGCCAGCAGCTTAGGAGCGAATGCCTACGAGCAGTACTTC. The chain uses TRBV7-9 and TRBJ2-7; the D is unclear. The germline V and J ends were trimmed by 1 base and 2 bases, with 9 bases remaining between them. The CDR3 covers 14 residues. Germline V lookup: CDR1 SEHNR, CDR2 FQNEAQ (reference sequence).